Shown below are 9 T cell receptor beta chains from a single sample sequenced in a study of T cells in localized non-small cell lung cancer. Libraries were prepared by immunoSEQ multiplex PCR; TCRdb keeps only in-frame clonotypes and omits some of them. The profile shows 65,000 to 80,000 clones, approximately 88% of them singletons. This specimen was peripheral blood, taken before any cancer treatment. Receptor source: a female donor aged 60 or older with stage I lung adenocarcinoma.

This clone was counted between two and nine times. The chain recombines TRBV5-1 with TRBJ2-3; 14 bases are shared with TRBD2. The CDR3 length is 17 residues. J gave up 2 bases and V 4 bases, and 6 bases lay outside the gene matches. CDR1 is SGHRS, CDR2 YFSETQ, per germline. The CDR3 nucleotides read TGCGCCAGCAGCGGGGTGACTAGCGGGGGGGCCACAGATACGCAGTATTTT. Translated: CASSGVTSGGATDTQYF.

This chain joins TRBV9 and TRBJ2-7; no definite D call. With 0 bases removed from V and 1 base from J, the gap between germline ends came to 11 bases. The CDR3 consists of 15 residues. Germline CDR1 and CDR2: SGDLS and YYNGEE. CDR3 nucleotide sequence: TGTGCCAGCAGCGTAGAGCTGGGCCCATCCTACGAGCAGTACTTC. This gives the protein CASSVELGPSYEQYF.

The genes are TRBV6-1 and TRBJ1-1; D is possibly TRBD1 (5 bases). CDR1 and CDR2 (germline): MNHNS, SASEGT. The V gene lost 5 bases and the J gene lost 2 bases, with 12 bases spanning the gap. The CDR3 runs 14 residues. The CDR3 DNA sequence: TGTGCCAGCAGTTCAGGGCCGTATAACACTGAAGCTTTCTTT. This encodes CASSSGPYNTEAFF.

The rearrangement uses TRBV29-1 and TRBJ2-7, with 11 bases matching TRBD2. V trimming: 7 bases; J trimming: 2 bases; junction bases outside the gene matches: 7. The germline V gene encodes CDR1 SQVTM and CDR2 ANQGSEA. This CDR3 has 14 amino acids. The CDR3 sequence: CSGSGTSGTYEQYF. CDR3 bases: TGCAGCGGTTCCGGGACTAGCGGAACCTACGAGCAGTACTTC.

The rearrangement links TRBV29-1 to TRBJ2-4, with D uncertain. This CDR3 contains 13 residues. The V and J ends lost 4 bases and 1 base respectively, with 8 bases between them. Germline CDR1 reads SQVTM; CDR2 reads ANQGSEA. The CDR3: CSVVAVAKNIQYF. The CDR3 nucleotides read TGCAGCGTTGTGGCCGTGGCCAAAAACATTCAGTACTTC.

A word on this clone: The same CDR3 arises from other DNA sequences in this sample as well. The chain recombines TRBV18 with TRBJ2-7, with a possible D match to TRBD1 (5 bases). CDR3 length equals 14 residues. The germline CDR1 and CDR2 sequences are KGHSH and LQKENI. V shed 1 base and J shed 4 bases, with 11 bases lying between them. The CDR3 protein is CASSPRQGLYEQYF. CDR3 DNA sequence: TGTGCCAGCTCACCACGGCAGGGTCTATACGAGCAGTACTTC.

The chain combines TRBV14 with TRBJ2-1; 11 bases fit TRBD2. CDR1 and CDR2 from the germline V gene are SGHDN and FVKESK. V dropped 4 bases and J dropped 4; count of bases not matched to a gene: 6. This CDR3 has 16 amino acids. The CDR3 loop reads CASSRPGLAAYNEQFF. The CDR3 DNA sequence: TGTGCCAGCAGCCGACCGGGACTAGCGGCGTACAATGAGCAGTTCTTC.

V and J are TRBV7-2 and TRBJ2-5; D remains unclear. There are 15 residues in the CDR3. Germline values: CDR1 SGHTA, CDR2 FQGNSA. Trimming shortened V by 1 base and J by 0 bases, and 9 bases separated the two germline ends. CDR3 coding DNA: TGTGCCAGCAGCTTAGTCGGCAACTACCAAGAGACCCAGTACTTC. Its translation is CASSLVGNYQETQYF.

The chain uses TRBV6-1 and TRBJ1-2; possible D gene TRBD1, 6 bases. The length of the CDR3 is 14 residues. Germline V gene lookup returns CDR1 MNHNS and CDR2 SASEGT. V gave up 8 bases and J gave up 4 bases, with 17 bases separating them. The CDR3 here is CASGLTRGPYGYTF. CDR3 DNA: TGTGCCAGCGGATTGACCAGGGGTCCCTATGGCTACACCTTC.